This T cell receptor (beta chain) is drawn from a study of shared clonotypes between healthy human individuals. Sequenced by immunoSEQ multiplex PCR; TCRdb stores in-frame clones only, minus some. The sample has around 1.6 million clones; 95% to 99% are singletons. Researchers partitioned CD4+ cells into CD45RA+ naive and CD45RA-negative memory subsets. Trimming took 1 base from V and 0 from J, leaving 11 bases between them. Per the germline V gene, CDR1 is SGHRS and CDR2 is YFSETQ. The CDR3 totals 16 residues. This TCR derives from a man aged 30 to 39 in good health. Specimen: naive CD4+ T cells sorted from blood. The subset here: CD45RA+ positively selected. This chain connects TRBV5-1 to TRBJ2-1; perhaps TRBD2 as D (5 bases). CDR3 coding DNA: TGCGCCAGCAGCTTGAACCCGGGAAGCTCCTACAATGAGCAGTTCTTC. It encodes CASSLNPGSSYNEQFF.